These 20 T cell receptor beta chains originate from one sample sequenced in a study of blood T cell repertoires in COVID-19. Only in-frame clones appear in the TCRdb table, and some are missing; sequencing was by immunoSEQ multiplex PCR. Of approximately 150,000 clones in the sample, around 90% were seen once. The specimen sequenced was peripheral blood. The origin of the receptors is a human donor in a cohort sampled during active COVID-19.

This chain uses TRBV2 with TRBJ2-1, with D uncertain. V shed 3 bases and J shed 5 bases, with 5 bases lying between them. Looked up from germline, CDR1 is SNHLY and CDR2 is FYNNEI. The CDR3 sequence is 12 residues long. The CDR3 region has the DNA TGTGCCAGCAGTGATAGTAACAATGAGCAGTTCTTC. As protein: CASSDSNNEQFF.

This clone was detected only once. The chain recombines TRBV11-2 with TRBJ1-2; perhaps TRBD1 as D (6 bases). Germline CDR1 and CDR2: SGHAT and FQNNGV. V lost 10 bases and J lost 1, with 28 bases in between. This CDR3 has 18 residues. The CDR3 loop is CAKSLKAGHSNFNYGYTF. CDR3 bases: TGTGCCAAATCCTTAAAAGCGGGACACAGCAACTTTAACTATGGCTACACCTTC.

The chain uses TRBV19 and TRBJ1-5; possible D gene TRBD1, 6 bases. Trimming removed 3 bases from V and 7 bases from J, with 19 bases in between. The germline V gene has CDR1 LNHDA and CDR2 SQIVND (reference sequence). The CDR3 is 16 residues long. CDR3 loop: CASSMAGGNARQPQHF. DNA of the CDR3: TGTGCCAGTAGTATGGCGGGGGGCAACGCAAGACAGCCCCAGCATTTT.

Written as DNA, the CDR3 is TGCGCCAGCAGCCAGGGCCGCGGGGGGCGCACTGAAGCTTTCTTT. Translation: CASSQGRGGRTEAFF. The V gene is TRBV4-1, the J gene TRBJ1-1, with D perhaps TRBD1 (6 bases). Per germline, CDR1 MGHRA and CDR2 YSYEKL. V lost 3 bases, J lost 4 bases, and 15 bases lay in between. The CDR3 contains 15 residues.

The chain uses TRBV7-2 and TRBJ1-1; TRBD1 matches 7 bases. From germline, CDR1 is SGHTA and CDR2 FQGNSA. The CDR3 covers 15 residues. The junction had 5 bases not matched to a gene; V was cut back by 1 base and J by 3 bases. The CDR3 DNA follows: TGTGCCAGCAGCTTAGAGGGGGGACAGTACACTGAAGCTTTCTTT. Translated: CASSLEGGQYTEAFF. Supplemented by reference TRBV7-2 and TRBJ1-1, the full variable domain reads GAGVSQSPSNKVTEKGKDVELRCDPISGHTALYWYRQSLGQGLEFLIYFQGNSAPDKSGLPSDRFSAERTGGSVSTLTIQRTQQEDSAVYLCASSLEGGQYTEAFFGQGTRLTVV.

V is TRBV27 and J is TRBJ1-1; the match to TRBD1 covers 9 bases. CDR3 length: 16 amino acids. Germline CDR1 reads MNHEY; CDR2 reads SMNVEV (reference sequence). The ends lost 5 bases at V and 3 bases at J; junction bases unmatched: 10. The CDR3 spells CASSRLPGQGHTEAFF. The CDR3 coding sequence is TGTGCCAGCAGTCGACTTCCGGGACAGGGTCACACTGAAGCTTTCTTT.

The CDR3 DNA is TGCGCCAGCAGCTTGGTACCTCAAGCGGGAGCCTCCCCCGAGCAGTACTTC. This codes for CASSLVPQAGASPEQYF. This sequence joins TRBV5-1 and TRBJ2-7; TRBD2 aligns across 8 bases. CDR1 and CDR2 (germline): SGHRS, YFSETQ. The CDR3 covers 17 residues. Germline trimming cut 0 bases from V and 6 bases from J; bases unmatched to any gene: 14.

The J gene is TRBJ1-5, the V gene TRBV6-1; TRBD1 matches 7 bases. This CDR3 spans 16 amino acids. CDR1 and CDR2 from the germline V gene are MNHNS and SASEGT. Unmatched junction bases numbered 5, after V lost 0 bases and J lost 3 bases. The CDR3: CASSEALGQFNQPQHF. CDR3 DNA sequence: TGTGCCAGCAGTGAAGCCTTGGGACAGTTCAATCAGCCCCAGCATTTT.

This chain connects TRBV6-2 or TRBV6-3 to TRBJ1-2, with 8 bases lining up with TRBD1. The CDR3 loop spans 15 amino acids. The V gene's germline CDR1 is MNHEY and CDR2 SVGEGT. Unmatched junction bases numbered 11, after V lost 4 bases and J lost 7 bases. CDR3 region: CASSSTPQGAVGYTF. The CDR3 region has the DNA TGTGCCAGCAGTTCCACCCCCCAGGGGGCGGTTGGCTACACCTTC.

The V gene is TRBV6-1, the J gene TRBJ1-1; possible D gene TRBD1, 5 bases. V was shortened by 3 bases and J by 9 bases, with 23 bases between the two germline ends. Germline V lookup: CDR1 MNHNS, CDR2 SASEGT. The CDR3 loop spans 16 amino acids. The DNA of the CDR3 is TGTGCCAGCAGTGAGAGACAGCGAACCCATGCTGGTCAAGCTTTCTTT. Protein: CASSERQRTHAGQAFF.

The V call is TRBV11-2, the J call TRBJ1-3; D gene unclear. The germline V gene encodes CDR1 SGHAT and CDR2 FQNNGV. This CDR3 has 15 amino acids. The germline V and J ends were trimmed by 0 bases and 1 base, with 7 bases remaining between them. CDR3 sequence (DNA): TGTGCCAGCAGCTTAGACAGTTTGTCTGGAAACACCATATATTTT. It codes for CASSLDSLSGNTIYF. The full variable domain, with the rest looked up from reference TRBV11-2 and TRBJ1-3, is EAGVAQSPRYKIIEKRQSVAFWCNPISGHATLYWYQQILGQGPKLLIQFQNNGVVDDSQLPKDRFSAERLKGVDSTLKIQPAKLEDSAVYLCASSLDSLSGNTIYFGEGSWLTVV.

In DNA form, the CDR3 reads TGTGCCAGCAGTTTGGCTTCACAGCCCCAGCATTTT. The encoded protein is CASSLASQPQHF. The rearrangement uses TRBV12-3 or TRBV12-4 and TRBJ1-5; no clear D. The CDR3 is 12 amino acids. V was pared by 3 bases and J by 7 bases, with 7 bases between.

This clone was recorded a few times. The chain uses TRBV5-5 and TRBJ2-1, with 7 bases aligning to TRBD1. This CDR3 region has 15 residues. J was trimmed by 4 bases and V by 0 bases; bases with no gene match: 4. CDR1 is SGHKS, CDR2 YYEKEE, per germline (reference sequence). The CDR3 DNA sequence: TGTGCCAGCAGCTTGGCTGGACAGGAGTACAATGAGCAGTTCTTC. Translation gives CASSLAGQEYNEQFF.

The rearrangement joins TRBV2 to TRBJ2-5; 9 positions agree with TRBD1. Germline V gene sequence: CDR1 SNHLY, CDR2 FYNNEI. This CDR3 has 14 amino acids. Germline trimming cut 8 bases from V and 4 bases from J; bases unmatched to any gene: 8. The chain's CDR3 is CASFPGQGRETQYF. The CDR3 DNA sequence: TGTGCCAGCTTCCCGGGACAGGGCCGAGAGACCCAGTACTTC.

This clone has only one observation. The chain uses TRBV3-1 (or the pseudogene TRBV3-2) and TRBJ1-6; D is perhaps TRBD1 (5 bases). The CDR3 has 14 residues. Trimming removed 1 base from V and 10 bases from J, with 11 bases in between. From germline, CDR1 is LGHDT and CDR2 YNNKEL (reference sequence). CDR3 sequence reads: CASSQGRARSPLHF. The CDR3 DNA is TGTGCCAGCAGCCAAGGCAGGGCACGATCACCCCTCCACTTT.

On this clone itself: Different DNA sequences within this sample yield the same CDR3. The chain has TRBV28 and TRBJ2-7; 7 nucleotides align to TRBD1. With 2 bases clipped from V and 3 bases from J, the junction kept 1 base outside the gene matches. The CDR3 is 13 amino acids. Per the germline V gene, CDR1 is MDHEN and CDR2 is SYDVKM. The CDR3 DNA reads TGTGCCAGCAGTTTACCAGGGGGCTACGAGCAGTACTTC. This sequence encodes CASSLPGGYEQYF.

The chain carries TRBV15 and TRBJ1-4; possible D gene TRBD1, 6 bases. CDR3 size: 15 residues. With 0 bases removed from V and 5 bases from J, the gap between germline ends came to 10 bases. The germline CDR1 and CDR2 sequences are LNHNV and YYDKDF (reference sequence). The CDR3 loop is CATSRDGQLNEKLFF. CDR3 DNA: TGTGCCACCAGCAGAGACGGACAGCTCAATGAAAAACTGTTTTTT.

The V call is TRBV29-1, the J call TRBJ2-7; 7 bases fit TRBD2. This CDR3 has 12 amino acids. CDR1 is SQVTM, CDR2 ANQGSEA, per germline. The V segment lost 6 bases and the J segment 3 bases; nucleotides outside the gene matches: 5. CDR3 nucleotides: TGCAGCGTAGAGACTAGCTACTACGAGCAGTACTTC. Residues: CSVETSYYEQYF.

This sequence joins TRBV9 and TRBJ2-7, with D perhaps TRBD1 (6 bases). Per germline, CDR1 SGDLS and CDR2 YYNGEE. V dropped 0 bases and J dropped 6 bases, with 16 bases sitting between them. The CDR3 is 15 residues long. CDR3 sequence: CASSVEEQGSSEQYF. The CDR3 DNA sequence: TGTGCCAGCAGCGTAGAAGAACAGGGTAGTAGCGAGCAGTACTTC.

The chain joins TRBV20-1 to TRBJ1-1; TRBD1 matches 9 bases. Germline CDR1 DFQATT, CDR2 SNEGSKA (reference sequence). The CDR3 is made up of 11 amino acids. Losses at the gene ends were 6 bases for V and 11 bases for J; bases not matched to a gene: 7. CDR3 protein: CSAIPGQGAFF. The CDR3 bases are TGCAGTGCAATACCCGGACAGGGGGCTTTCTTT.